Described below is a single T cell receptor beta chain sequence and its context. The protocol was immunoSEQ multiplex PCR, while the TCRdb copy is restricted to in-frame clones and leaves out a portion. The data hold approximately 85,000 clones, with over 85% observed a single time. This sample was taken from a study of technical replicates of blood from a few donors. The V gene's germline CDR1 is SEHNR and CDR2 FQNEAQ (reference sequence). The ends were cut back, 5 bases at V and 2 bases at J, with 11 bases in the middle. The CDR3 contains 14 residues. Sequenced sample: T cells isolated from PBMCs. This TCR came from a human donor in good health. The V and J genes are TRBV7-9 and TRBJ2-3; possibly TRBD2 for D (6 bases). The CDR3 bases are TGTGCCAGCAGCCCAACTAGCCCCACAGATACGCAGTATTTT. It is translated as CASSPTSPTDTQYF.